The 11 T cell receptor beta chains listed next were all sequenced from one sample in a study of blood T cell repertoires in COVID-19. Measured with immunoSEQ multiplex PCR; TCRdb has only the in-frame clones, and not every one. The table has 190,000 or so clones, around 88% seen once. Sequencing used peripheral blood. The receptors originated from a woman aged 30 to 39 with acute or convalescent COVID-19.

This clone was seen more than once but under ten times. The chain combines TRBV11-2 with TRBJ2-1; D gene unclear. Germline CDR1 reads SGHAT; CDR2 reads FQNNGV. This CDR3 comprises 12 residues. Trimming pared 3 bases from V and 9 bases from J, leaving 9 bases between. The CDR3 sequence is CASSLSFSEQFF. The DNA of the CDR3 is TGTGCCAGCAGCTTGTCATTCAGTGAGCAGTTCTTC.

This chain uses TRBV6-5 with TRBJ2-3; D is ambiguous. CDR3 length equals 13 residues. The V gene's germline CDR1 is MNHEY and CDR2 SVGAGI. Deletions cut 2 bases from V and 0 bases from J, with 3 bases between. DNA for the CDR3: TGTGCCAGCAGTTACACTAGCACAGATACGCAGTATTTT. Translating it yields CASSYTSTDTQYF.

About this clone: This same CDR3 is encoded by further DNA sequences in the sample. V and J are TRBV11-2 and TRBJ2-1; D unresolved. Trimming cost V 1 base and J 4 bases, with 5 bases left between them. The germline CDR1 and CDR2 sequences are SGHAT and FQNNGV. This CDR3 comprises 13 residues. CDR3 amino acids: CASSLGQYNEQFF. The CDR3 nucleotides read TGTGCCAGCAGCTTAGGTCAGTACAATGAGCAGTTCTTC.

The chain joins TRBV19 to TRBJ2-7, with D perhaps matching TRBD2 (6 bases). The CDR3 consists of 13 residues. Germline CDR1 is LNHDA and CDR2 is SQIVND (reference sequence). Trimming stripped 3 bases from V and 5 bases from J, with 11 bases between. The CDR3, as DNA: TGTGCCAGTAGTATGCGGGGAGCGGACGAGCAGTACTTC. Encoded protein: CASSMRGADEQYF.

This chain links TRBV25-1 with TRBJ2-1; D not certain. CDR3 size: 15 residues. Per the germline V gene, CDR1 is MGHDK and CDR2 is SYGVNS. The ends were cut back, 6 bases at V and 0 bases at J, with 12 bases in the middle. The CDR3: CASSSDTSSYNEQFF. The CDR3 coding sequence is TGTGCCAGCAGCTCTGACACGAGCTCCTACAATGAGCAGTTCTTC.

This sequence joins TRBV2 and TRBJ1-6; D unresolved. Germline V gene data show CDR1 as SNHLY and CDR2 as FYNNEI. The CDR3 consists of 14 residues. Trimming stripped 4 bases from V and 6 bases from J, with 10 bases between. CDR3 in DNA: TGTGCCAGCAGTGGCTCACTTTTTAATTCACCCCTCCACTTT. Amino acids: CASSGSLFNSPLHF.

In nucleotides, the CDR3 is TGTGCCTGGTTGACAGGGGTCGGGGAGCAGTTCTTC. This gives the protein CAWLTGVGEQFF. The chain carries TRBV30 and TRBJ2-1, with TRBD1 matching over 8 bases. The junction had 7 bases not matched to a gene; V was cut back by 5 bases and J by 10 bases. Germline V gives CDR1 GTSNPN, CDR2 SVGIG (reference sequence). This CDR3 is built from 12 residues. The full variable domain, with the rest looked up from reference TRBV30 and TRBJ2-1, is SQTIHQWPATLVQPVGSPLSLECTVEGTSNPNLYWYRQAAGRGLQLLFYSVGIGQISSEVPQNLSASRPQDRQFILSSKKLLLSDSGFYLCAWLTGVGEQFFGPGTRLTVL.

The rearrangement uses TRBV7-9 and TRBJ2-7; D may be TRBD2 (6 bases). Trimming took 5 bases from V and 3 from J, leaving 14 bases between them. The CDR3 has 14 amino acids. The germline V gene encodes CDR1 SEHNR and CDR2 FQNEAQ (reference sequence). CDR3 amino acids: CASSPRDLDYEQYF. DNA for the CDR3: TGTGCCAGCAGCCCGCGGGACCTCGACTACGAGCAGTACTTC. Together with reference TRBV7-9 and TRBJ2-7, the CDR3 gives the full variable domain: DTGVSQNPRHKITKRGQNVTFRCDPISEHNRLYWYRQTLGQGPEFLTYFQNEAQLEKSRLLSDRFSAERPKGSFSTLEIQRTEQGDSAMYLCASSPRDLDYEQYFGPGTRLTVT.

V usage is TRBV9 and J usage is TRBJ1-2, with D possibly matching TRBD1 (6 bases). CDR1 and CDR2 from the germline V gene are SGDLS and YYNGEE. CDR3 length equals 12 residues. The V end lost 7 bases, the J end lost 0 bases, and 7 bases lay between the germline ends. The CDR3 coding sequence is TGTGCCAGCGGGGGCGCTAACTATGGCTACACCTTC. Its translation is CASGGANYGYTF.

The rearrangement links TRBV20-1 to TRBJ2-3, with D possibly matching TRBD2 (6 bases). The CDR3 consists of 11 residues. From germline, CDR1 is DFQATT and CDR2 SNEGSKA (reference sequence). V was shortened by 6 bases and J by 6 bases, with 10 bases between the two germline ends. As DNA, the CDR3 is TGCAGTGCCCCTAGCGCCGATACGCAGTATTTT. As protein: CSAPSADTQYF.

The chain is built from TRBV5-5 and TRBJ1-1; TRBD1 matches at 9 bases. The CDR3 is made up of 15 amino acids. Germline values: CDR1 SGHKS, CDR2 YYEKEE (reference sequence). Trimming took 5 bases from V and 4 from J; bases not matched to a gene: 9. The DNA for the CDR3 is TGTGCCAGCAGGGACAGGGGAGGGCTAAGCACTGAAGCTTTCTTT. It specifies CASRDRGGLSTEAFF.